This T cell receptor beta chain originates from a study of shared clonotypes between healthy human individuals. Data came from immunoSEQ multiplex PCR; TCRdb stores just in-frame clones and leaves some out. The repertoire holds over a million clones, 75% seen once, with about 1.5% in the top ten. Of note for this clone: Just one base apart from a much larger clone, this may be a read error. At the DNA level, this CDR3 is encoded by other sequences in the same sample as well.

Sample: memory CD4+ T cells sorted from blood. The subset is: CD45RA-negative fraction. This clonotype was obtained from a man younger than 35 in good health.

CDR3 loop: CASSPGLAADTQYF. The CDR3 coding sequence is TGTGCCAGCAGCCCGGGACTAGCTGCAGATACGCAGTATTTT. The rearrangement links TRBV7-2 to TRBJ2-3, with 9 bases that match TRBD2. V dropped 5 bases and J dropped 4; count of bases not matched to a gene: 4. This CDR3 contains 14 residues. Germline lookup yields CDR1 SGHTA and CDR2 FQGNSA. The whole variable domain, remainder taken from reference TRBV7-2 and TRBJ2-3, is GAGVSQSPSNKVTEKGKDVELRCDPISGHTALYWYRQSLGQGLEFLIYFQGNSAPDKSGLPSDRFSAERTGGSVSTLTIQRTQQEDSAVYLCASSPGLAADTQYFGPGTRLTVL.